The clone carrying this TCR beta chain has ten or more counts. With 1 base removed from V and 2 bases from J, the gap between germline ends came to 12 bases. The CDR3 is 15 amino acids. Germline V gene data show CDR1 as SGHDT and CDR2 as YYEEEE. This entry is derived from a study of early T cells in non-severe SARS-CoV-2 infection. About the research overall: Bulk RNA isolated from unsorted whole blood underwent sequencing; chains were not paired.

Individual cDNA molecules received unique molecular identifiers during library preparation. TCRdb processed the 5' RACE reads anew with MiXCR; each CDR3 protein has one entry. This sample has 30,000 to 40,000 distinct CDR3 sequences, with roughly 9.2% found just once. The rearrangement uses TRBV5-6 and TRBJ1-1; weak D call: TRBD1 (6 bases). Sequencing was done on a sample of whole blood. This receptor was taken from an adult who was a healthcare worker with PCR-confirmed SARS-CoV-2 infection or an uninfected control (not recorded which). CDR3 in DNA: TGTGCCAGCAGCTTGTTCAGGACAGTTAACACTGAAGCTTTCTTT. Translated: CASSLFRTVNTEAFF. Full variable domain (missing parts from reference TRBV5-6 and TRBJ1-1): DAGVTQSPTHLIKTRGQQVTLRCSPKSGHDTVSWYQQALGQGPQFIFQYYEEEERQRGNFPDRFSGHQFPNYSSELNVNALLLGDSALYLCASSLFRTVNTEAFFGQGTRLTVV.